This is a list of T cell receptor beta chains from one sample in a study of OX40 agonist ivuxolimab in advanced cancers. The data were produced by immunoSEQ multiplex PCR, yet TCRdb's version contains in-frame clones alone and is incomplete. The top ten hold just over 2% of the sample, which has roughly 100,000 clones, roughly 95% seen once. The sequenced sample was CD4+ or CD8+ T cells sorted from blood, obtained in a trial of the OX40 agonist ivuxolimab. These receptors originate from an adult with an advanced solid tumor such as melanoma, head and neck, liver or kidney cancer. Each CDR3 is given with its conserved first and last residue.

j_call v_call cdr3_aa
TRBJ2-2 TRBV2 CASFRNTGELFF
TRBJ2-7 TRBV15 CATSRGLAAKSEAYEQYF
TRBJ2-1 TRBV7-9 CASRAGTLNEQFF
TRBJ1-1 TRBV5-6 CASSETGIAEAFF
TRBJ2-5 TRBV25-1 CASSERGRNQETQYF
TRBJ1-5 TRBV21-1 CASSGTGYSNQPQHF
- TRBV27 CASSQGQSYEQYF
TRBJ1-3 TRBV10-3 CAISERAGEGNTIYF
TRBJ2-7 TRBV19 CASRHTSGYSYEQYF
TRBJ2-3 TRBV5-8 CASSLLGTSGRTDTQYF
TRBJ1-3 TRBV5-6 CASSLGDGNTIYF
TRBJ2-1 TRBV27 CASSLGGDEQFF
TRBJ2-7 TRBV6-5 CASSYLGSYEQYF
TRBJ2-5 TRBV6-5 CASSGGQETQYF
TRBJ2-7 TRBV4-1 CASSLGTGSYEQYF
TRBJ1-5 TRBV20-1 CSAPHKPQHF
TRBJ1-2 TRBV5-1 CASSVLGVEGYTF
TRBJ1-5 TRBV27 CASSLAGSNQPQHF
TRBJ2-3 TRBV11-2 CASSPPPLRRGTDTQYF
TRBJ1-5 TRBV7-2 CASSLEGIWYQPQHF
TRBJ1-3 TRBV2 CASSAAQGVVGNTIYF
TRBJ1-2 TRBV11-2 CASSSFSGTGSFYGYTF
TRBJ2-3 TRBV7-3 CASSPGVTPKTDTQYF
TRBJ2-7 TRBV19 CASSAGLNYEQYF
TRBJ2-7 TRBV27 CASSSRQHYEQYF
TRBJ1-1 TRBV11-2 CASSLETRLLTRVTEAFF
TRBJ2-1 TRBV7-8 CASSLGGKNEQFF
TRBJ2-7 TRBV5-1 CASSGGTGYDEQYF
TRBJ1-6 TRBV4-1 CASSQEGWGNSPLHF
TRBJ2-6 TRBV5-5 CASIPWAGYISGANVLTF
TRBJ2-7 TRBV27 CASSHTGGHYEQYF
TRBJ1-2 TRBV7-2 CASSLSRTAGDGYTF
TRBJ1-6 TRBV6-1 CASSSGPYNSPLHF
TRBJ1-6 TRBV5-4 CASSLFSGPSSSPLHF
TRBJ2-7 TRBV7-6 CASSLQPGRDYEQYF
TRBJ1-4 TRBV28 CASSLLPGQSDNEKLFF
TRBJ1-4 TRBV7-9 CASSHSLDAGSGLFF
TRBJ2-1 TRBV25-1 CAMGRNNEQFF
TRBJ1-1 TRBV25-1 CASSPGLDTEAFF
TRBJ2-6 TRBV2 CASSDLAGPGANVLTF
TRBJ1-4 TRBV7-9 CASSRTGFAEKLFF
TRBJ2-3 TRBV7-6 CASSLLVTDTQYF
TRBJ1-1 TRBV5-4 CASSSWDKNTEAFF
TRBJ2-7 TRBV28 CASSLFWGDTYEQYF
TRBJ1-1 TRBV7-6 CASSLTGGANTEAFF
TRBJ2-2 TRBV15 CATNLGGRNTGELFF
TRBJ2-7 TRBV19 CASSFGTGFYEQYF
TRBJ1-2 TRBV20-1 CSAIKNGYTF
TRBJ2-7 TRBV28 CASSYREEIYEQYF
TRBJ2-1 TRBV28 CASKGNEQFF
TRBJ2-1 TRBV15 CATSPGQSSSYNEQFF
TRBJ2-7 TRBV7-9 CASSLDVALPGQYF
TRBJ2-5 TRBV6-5 CASSAVLQETQYF
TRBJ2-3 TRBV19 CASSIPGTSGVATDTQYF